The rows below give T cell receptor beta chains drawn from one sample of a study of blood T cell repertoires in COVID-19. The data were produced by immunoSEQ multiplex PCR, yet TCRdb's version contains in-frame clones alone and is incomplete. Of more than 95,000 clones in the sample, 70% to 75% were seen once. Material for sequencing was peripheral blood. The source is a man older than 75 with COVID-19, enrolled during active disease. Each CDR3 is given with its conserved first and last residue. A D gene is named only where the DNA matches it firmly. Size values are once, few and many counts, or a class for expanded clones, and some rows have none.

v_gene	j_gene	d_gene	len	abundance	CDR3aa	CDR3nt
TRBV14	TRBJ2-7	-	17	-	CASSQARRRRSIDEQYF	TGTGCCAGCAGCCAAGCCCGACGGCGGCGGTCTATTGACGAGCAGTACTTC
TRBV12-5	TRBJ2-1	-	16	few	CASGLGGPSSYNEQFF	TGTGCTAGTGGTTTGGGGGGGCCGAGCTCCTACAATGAGCAGTTCTTC
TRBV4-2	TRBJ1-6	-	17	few	CASSQDSAGGLNSPLHF	TGTGCCAGCAGCCAAGATTCGGCGGGGGGATTGAATTCACCCCTCCACTTT
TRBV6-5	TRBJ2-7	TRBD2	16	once	CASSSPGLAGTYEQYF	TGTGCCAGCAGTTCTCCGGGACTAGCGGGTACCTACGAGCAGTACTTC
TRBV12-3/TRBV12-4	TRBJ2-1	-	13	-	CASSYGVYNEQFF	TGTGCCAGCAGTTACGGAGTTTACAATGAGCAGTTCTTC
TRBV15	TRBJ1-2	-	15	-	CATSRDTQTYYGYTF	TGTGCCACCAGCAGAGATACACAGACATACTATGGCTACACCTTC
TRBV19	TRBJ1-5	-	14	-	CASSIPGSDQPQHF	TGTGCCAGTAGTATCCCGGGGTCCGATCAGCCCCAGCATTTT
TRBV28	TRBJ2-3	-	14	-	CASSLPPSTDTQYF	TGTGCCAGCAGCCTACCGCCTAGCACAGATACGCAGTATTTT
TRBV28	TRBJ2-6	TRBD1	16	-	CASTDRGGSGANVLTF	TGTGCCAGCACAGACAGGGGGGGCTCTGGGGCCAACGTCCTGACTTTC
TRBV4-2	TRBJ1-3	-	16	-	CASSPNRASSGNTIYF	TGTGCCAGCAGCCCAAACAGGGCGAGCTCTGGAAACACCATATATTTT
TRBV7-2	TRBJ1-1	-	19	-	CASSLVARSKDGINTEAFF	TGTGCCAGCAGCTTAGTCGCGCGGTCCAAGGACGGGATCAACACTGAAGCTTTCTTT
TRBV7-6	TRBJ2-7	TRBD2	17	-	CASSPGTSGRSLYEQYF	TGTGCCAGCAGCCCGGGGACTAGCGGGAGGTCCCTCTACGAGCAGTACTTC
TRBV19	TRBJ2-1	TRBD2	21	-	CASSMEFLASGRVGGYNEQFF	TGTGCCAGTAGTATGGAGTTTTTGGCTAGCGGGAGAGTAGGTGGTTACAATGAGCAGTTCTTC
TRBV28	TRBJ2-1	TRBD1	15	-	CASSSGQGAGNEQFF	TGTGCCAGCAGTTCAGGACAGGGGGCCGGGAATGAGCAGTTCTTC
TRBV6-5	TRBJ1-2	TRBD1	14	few	CASSLQGGAGGYTF	TGTGCCAGCAGTTTACAAGGGGGCGCGGGTGGCTACACCTTC
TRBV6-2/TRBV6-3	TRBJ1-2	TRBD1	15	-	CASSPPGTGVGGYTF	TGTGCCAGCAGCCCCCCCGGGACAGGGGTGGGCGGCTACACCTTC
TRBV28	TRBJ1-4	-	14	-	CASSLRGYNEKLFF	TGTGCCAGCAGTTTGCGGGGTTATAATGAAAAACTGTTTTTT
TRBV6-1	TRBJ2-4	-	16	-	CASSGVTGLAKNIQYF	TGTGCCAGCAGTGGGGTTACAGGATTAGCCAAAAACATTCAGTACTTC
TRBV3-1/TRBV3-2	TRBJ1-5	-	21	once	CASSQDSPLVVSQGGNQPQHF	TGTGCCAGCAGCCAAGATTCCCCCCTAGTAGTCTCCCAAGGAGGCAATCAGCCCCAGCATTTT
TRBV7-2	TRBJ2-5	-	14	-	CASSPSWTQETQYF	TGTGCCAGCAGCCCTAGCTGGACCCAAGAGACCCAGTACTTC
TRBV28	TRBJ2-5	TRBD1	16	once	CASSTLPGQGSETQYF	TGTGCCAGCAGTACGCTACCGGGACAGGGAAGCGAGACCCAGTACTTC
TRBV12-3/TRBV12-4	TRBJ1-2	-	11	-	CASREGPGYTF	TGTGCCAGCAGGGAGGGCCCGGGCTACACCTTC
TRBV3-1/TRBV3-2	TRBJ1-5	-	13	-	CASSQDRDQPQHF	TGTGCCAGCAGCCAAGATAGAGATCAGCCCCAGCATTTT
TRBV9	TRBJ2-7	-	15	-	CASSVASDRTYEQYF	TGTGCCAGCAGCGTAGCCTCTGACAGAACCTACGAGCAGTACTTC
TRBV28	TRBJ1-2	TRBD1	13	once	CASRIGTAYGYTF	TGTGCCAGCAGAATCGGGACAGCCTATGGCTACACCTTC
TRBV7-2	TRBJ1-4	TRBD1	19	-	CASRRTGGKGDSTNEKLFF	TGTGCCAGCAGACGGACAGGGGGCAAAGGTGACTCAACTAATGAAAAACTGTTTTTT
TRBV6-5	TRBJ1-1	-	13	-	CASSYPGGTEAFF	TGTGCCAGCAGTTACCCGGGGGGCACTGAAGCTTTCTTT
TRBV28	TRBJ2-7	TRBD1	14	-	CASSSGDRAYEQYF	TGTGCCAGCAGTTCGGGGGACAGGGCCTACGAGCAGTACTTC
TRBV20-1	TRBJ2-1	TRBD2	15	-	CSASSGTSGNNEQFF	TGCAGTGCTAGTTCAGGGACTAGCGGCAACAATGAGCAGTTCTTC